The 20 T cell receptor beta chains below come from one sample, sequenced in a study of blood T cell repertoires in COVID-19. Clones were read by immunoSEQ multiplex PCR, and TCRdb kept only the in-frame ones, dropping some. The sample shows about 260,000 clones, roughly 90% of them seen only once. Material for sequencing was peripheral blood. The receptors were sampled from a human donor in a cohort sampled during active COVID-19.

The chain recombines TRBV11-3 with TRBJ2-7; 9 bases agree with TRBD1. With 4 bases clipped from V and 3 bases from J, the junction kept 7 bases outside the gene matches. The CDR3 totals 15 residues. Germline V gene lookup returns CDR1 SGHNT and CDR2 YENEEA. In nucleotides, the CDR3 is TGTGCCAGCAGCTCAAGCCACAGGGGGCACTACGAGCAGTACTTC. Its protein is CASSSSHRGHYEQYF.

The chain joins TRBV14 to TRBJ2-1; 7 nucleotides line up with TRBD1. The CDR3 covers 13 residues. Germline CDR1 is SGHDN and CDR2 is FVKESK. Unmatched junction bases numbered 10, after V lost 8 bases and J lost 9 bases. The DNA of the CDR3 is TGTGCCAGCGGGACAGTACGTTGGGGTGAGCAGTTCTTC. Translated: CASGTVRWGEQFF.

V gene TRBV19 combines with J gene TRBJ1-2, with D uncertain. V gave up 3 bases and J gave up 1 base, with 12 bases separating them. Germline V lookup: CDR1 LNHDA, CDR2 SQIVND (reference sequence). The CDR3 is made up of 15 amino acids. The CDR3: CASSMGSQINYGYTF. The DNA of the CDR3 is TGTGCCAGTAGTATGGGGAGCCAAATTAACTATGGCTACACCTTC. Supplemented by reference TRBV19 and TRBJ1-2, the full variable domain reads DGGITQSPKYLFRKEGQNVTLSCEQNLNHDAMYWYRQDPGQGLRLIYYSQIVNDFQKGDIAEGYSVSREKKESFPLTVTSAQKNPTAFYLCASSMGSQINYGYTFGSGTRLTVV.

The CDR3: CASSFSRGGFYYGYTF. The CDR3 nucleotides read TGCGCCAGCAGCTTTTCAAGAGGGGGCTTTTACTATGGCTACACCTTC. This rearrangement joins TRBV4-1 to TRBJ1-2; 7 nucleotides match TRBD1. V lost 5 bases, J lost 3 bases, and 12 bases stayed unmatched. CDR3 length: 16 residues. Germline lookup yields CDR1 MGHRA and CDR2 YSYEKL.

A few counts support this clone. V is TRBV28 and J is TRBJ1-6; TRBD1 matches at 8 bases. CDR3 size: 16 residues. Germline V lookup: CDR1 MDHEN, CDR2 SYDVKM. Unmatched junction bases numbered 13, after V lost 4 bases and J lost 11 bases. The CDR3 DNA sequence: TGTGCCAGCAGTTCGGGAACCGGGACAGGTGGAACACCCCTCCACTTT. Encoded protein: CASSSGTGTGGTPLHF.

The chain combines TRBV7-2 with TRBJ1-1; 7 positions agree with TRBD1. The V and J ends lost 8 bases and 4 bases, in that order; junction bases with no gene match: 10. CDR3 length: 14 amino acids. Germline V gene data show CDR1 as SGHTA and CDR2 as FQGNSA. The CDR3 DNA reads TGTGCCAGCGGTAGTGACAGGGAGGTCACTGAAGCTTTCTTT. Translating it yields CASGSDREVTEAFF.

The CDR3 sequence is CATRELDSPLHF. As DNA, the CDR3 is TGTGCCACCCGGGAGTTAGATTCACCCCTCCACTTT. This chain joins TRBV15 and TRBJ1-6; no firm D call. CDR3 length: 12 residues. Trimming shortened V by 8 bases and J by 8 bases, and 10 bases separated the two germline ends. Germline lookup yields CDR1 LNHNV and CDR2 YYDKDF (reference sequence). Looking up the rest from reference TRBV15 and TRBJ1-6 gives the full variable domain: DAMVIQNPRYQVTQFGKPVTLSCSQTLNHNVMYWYQQKSSQAPKLLFHYYDKDFNNEADTPDNFQSRRPNTSFCFLDIRSPGLGDTAMYLCATRELDSPLHFGNGTRLTVT.

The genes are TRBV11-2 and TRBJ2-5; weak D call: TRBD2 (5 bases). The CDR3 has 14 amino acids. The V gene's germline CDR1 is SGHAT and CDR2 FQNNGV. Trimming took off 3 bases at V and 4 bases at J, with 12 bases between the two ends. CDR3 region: CASSFDPSPETQYF. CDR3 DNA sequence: TGTGCCAGCAGCTTCGATCCTAGCCCAGAGACCCAGTACTTC.

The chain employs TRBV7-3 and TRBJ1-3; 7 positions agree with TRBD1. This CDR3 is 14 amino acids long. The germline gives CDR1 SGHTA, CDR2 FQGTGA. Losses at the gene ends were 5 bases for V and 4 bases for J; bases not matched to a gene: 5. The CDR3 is CASSPTGDGNTIYF. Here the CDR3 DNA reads TGTGCCAGCAGCCCTACAGGGGACGGAAACACCATATATTTT.

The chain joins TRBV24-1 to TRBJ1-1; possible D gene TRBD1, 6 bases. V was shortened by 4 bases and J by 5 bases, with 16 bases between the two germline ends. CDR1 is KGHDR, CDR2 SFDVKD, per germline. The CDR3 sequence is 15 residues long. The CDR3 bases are TGTGCCACCAGTGACCACAGGGACGGGGGGACTGAAGCTTTCTTT. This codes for CATSDHRDGGTEAFF.

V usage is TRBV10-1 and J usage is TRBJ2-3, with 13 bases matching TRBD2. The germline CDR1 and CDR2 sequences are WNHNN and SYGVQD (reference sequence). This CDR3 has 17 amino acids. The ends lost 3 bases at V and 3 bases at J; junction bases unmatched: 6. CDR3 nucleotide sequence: TGCGCCAGCAGTGAACTAGCGGGGGGGCACGGAACAGATACGCAGTATTTT. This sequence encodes CASSELAGGHGTDTQYF.

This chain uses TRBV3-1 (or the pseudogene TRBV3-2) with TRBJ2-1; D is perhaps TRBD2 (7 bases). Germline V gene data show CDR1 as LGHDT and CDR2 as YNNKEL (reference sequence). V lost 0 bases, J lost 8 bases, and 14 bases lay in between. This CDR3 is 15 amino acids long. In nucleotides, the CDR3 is TGTGCCAGCAGCCAAGATACCGTAGGGGGGGATGAGCAGTTCTTC. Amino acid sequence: CASSQDTVGGDEQFF.

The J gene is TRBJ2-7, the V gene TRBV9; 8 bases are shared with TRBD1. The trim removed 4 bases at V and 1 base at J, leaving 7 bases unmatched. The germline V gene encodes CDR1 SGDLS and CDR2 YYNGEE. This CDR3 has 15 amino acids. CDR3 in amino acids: CASSTSDRASYEQYF. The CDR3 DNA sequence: TGTGCCAGCAGCACGTCGGACAGGGCGTCCTACGAGCAGTACTTC.

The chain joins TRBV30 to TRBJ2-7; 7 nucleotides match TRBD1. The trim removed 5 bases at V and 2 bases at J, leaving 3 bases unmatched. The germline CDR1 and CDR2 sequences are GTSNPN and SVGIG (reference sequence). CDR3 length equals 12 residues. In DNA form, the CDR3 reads TGTGCCTGGGGAGGACAGGCCTACGAGCAGTACTTC. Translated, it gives CAWGGQAYEQYF.

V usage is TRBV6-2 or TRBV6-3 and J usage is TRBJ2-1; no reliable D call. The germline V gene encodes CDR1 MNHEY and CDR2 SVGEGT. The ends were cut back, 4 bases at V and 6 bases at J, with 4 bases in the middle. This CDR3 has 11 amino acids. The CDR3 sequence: CASSWANEQFF. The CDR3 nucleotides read TGTGCCAGCAGTTGGGCCAATGAGCAGTTCTTC.

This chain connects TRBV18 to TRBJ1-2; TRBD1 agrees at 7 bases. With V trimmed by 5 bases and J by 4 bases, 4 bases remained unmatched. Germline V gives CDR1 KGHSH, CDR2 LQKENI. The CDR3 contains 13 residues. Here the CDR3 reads CASSGDSGYGYTF. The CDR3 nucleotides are TGTGCCAGCTCAGGGGACAGCGGCTATGGCTACACCTTC.

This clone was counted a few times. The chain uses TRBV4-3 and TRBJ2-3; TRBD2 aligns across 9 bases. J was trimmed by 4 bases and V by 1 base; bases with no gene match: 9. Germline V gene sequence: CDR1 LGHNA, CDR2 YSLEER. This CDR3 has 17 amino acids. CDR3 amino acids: CASSQATTSGSPDTQYF. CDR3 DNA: TGCGCCAGCAGCCAAGCGACTACTAGCGGGTCCCCAGATACGCAGTATTTT.

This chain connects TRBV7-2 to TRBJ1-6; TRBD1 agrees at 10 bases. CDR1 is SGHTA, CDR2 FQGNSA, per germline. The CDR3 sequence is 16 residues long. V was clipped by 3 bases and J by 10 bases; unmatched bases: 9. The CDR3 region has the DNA TGTGCCAGCAGCTTCGATAGACAGGGGGCGAAATCACCCCTCCACTTT. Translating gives CASSFDRQGAKSPLHF.

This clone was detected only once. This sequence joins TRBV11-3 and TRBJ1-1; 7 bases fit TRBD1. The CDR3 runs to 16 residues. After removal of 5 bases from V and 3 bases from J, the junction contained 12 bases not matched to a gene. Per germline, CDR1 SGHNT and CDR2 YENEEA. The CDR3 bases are TGTGCCAGCAGCCCTAGGACAGGTGGGGTGTACACTGAAGCTTTCTTT. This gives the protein CASSPRTGGVYTEAFF. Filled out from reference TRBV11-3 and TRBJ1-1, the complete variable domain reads EAGVVQSPRYKIIEKKQPVAFWCNPISGHNTLYWYLQNLGQGPELLIRYENEEAVDDSQLPKDRFSAERLKGVDSTLKIQPAELGDSAVYLCASSPRTGGVYTEAFFGQGTRLTVV.

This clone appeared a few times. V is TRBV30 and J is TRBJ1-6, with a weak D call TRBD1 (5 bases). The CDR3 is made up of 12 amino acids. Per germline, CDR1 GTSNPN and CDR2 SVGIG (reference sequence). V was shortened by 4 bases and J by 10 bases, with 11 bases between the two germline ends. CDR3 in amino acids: CAWNPRGSPLHF. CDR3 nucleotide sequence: TGTGCCTGGAACCCAAGGGGATCACCCCTCCACTTT.